Listed below are T cell receptor beta chains from one sample, sequenced in a study of graft-versus-host responses after intestinal transplantation. No antigen is known for these receptors. Produced via immunoSEQ multiplex PCR; TCRdb's table is partial and in-frame only. This table has roughly 110,000 clones, over 80% appearing once. The source was unstimulated CD4+ T cells sorted from spleen or lymph node cells, collected before transplant. The receptors were sampled from a human donor who was the organ donor for an intestinal transplant. The CDR3 runs from the conserved cysteine through the conserved F or W. Fields, in order: V gene, clone size, D gene, J gene, CDR3 protein, CDR3 DNA. D genes are given only for firm matches. Only part of the rows carry a size: once, few, many, or a class if the clone is expanded.

V: TRBV6-1; size: NA; D: NA; J: TRBJ2-3; CDR3: CASSVVRTGLSTDTQYF; DNA: TGTGCCAGCAGTGTGGTTCGGACGGGACTCAGCACAGATACGCAGTATTTT
V: TRBV2; size: NA; D: TRBD1; J: TRBJ1-2; CDR3: CASRRTGGAGYTF; DNA: TGTGCCAGCAGAAGAACAGGGGGCGCGGGCTACACCTTC
V: TRBV14; size: NA; D: NA; J: TRBJ2-7; CDR3: CASSQEVAWYEQYF; DNA: TGTGCCAGCAGCCAAGAGGTAGCGTGGTACGAGCAGTACTTC
V: TRBV5-1; size: once; D: TRBD2; J: TRBJ2-7; CDR3: CASRWTSGSSYEQYF; DNA: TGCGCCAGCAGATGGACTAGCGGGAGCTCCTACGAGCAGTACTTC
V: TRBV7-3; size: NA; D: TRBD2; J: TRBJ2-5; CDR3: CASSLMGGDSRETQYF; DNA: TGTGCCAGCAGCTTAATGGGAGGGGATTCGCGGGAGACCCAGTACTTC
V: TRBV6-1; size: NA; D: TRBD1; J: TRBJ2-7; CDR3: CASSFETGREQYF; DNA: TGTGCCAGCAGTTTCGAGACAGGGCGGGAGCAGTACTTC
V: TRBV29-1; size: NA; D: NA; J: TRBJ1-1; CDR3: CSANRVRAFF; DNA: TGCAGCGCAAACAGAGTAAGAGCTTTCTTT
V: TRBV5-1; size: NA; D: TRBD2; J: TRBJ2-3; CDR3: CASNQPLAGNTDTQYF; DNA: TGCGCCAGCAACCAGCCACTAGCGGGCAACACAGATACGCAGTATTTT
V: TRBV14; size: NA; D: NA; J: TRBJ1-6; CDR3: CASSHRRDSFNSPLHF; DNA: TGTGCCAGCAGCCACAGAAGAGACAGCTTCAATTCACCCCTCCACTTT
V: TRBV7-8; size: NA; D: TRBD2; J: TRBJ2-7; CDR3: CASTTRAARGGPNEQYF; DNA: TGTGCCAGCACGACGAGGGCCGCTAGGGGAGGGCCGAACGAGCAGTACTTC
V: TRBV11-3; size: NA; D: TRBD2; J: TRBJ2-7; CDR3: CASSPPSGTSGRKDEQYF; DNA: TGTGCCAGCAGCCCCCCTTCCGGGACTAGCGGGAGGAAAGACGAGCAGTACTTC
V: TRBV6-1; size: NA; D: NA; J: TRBJ2-5; CDR3: CASSGIIEETQYF; DNA: TGTGCCAGCAGTGGGATCATTGAAGAGACCCAGTACTTC
V: TRBV7-9; size: NA; D: NA; J: TRBJ2-7; CDR3: CASSLRDGRVYEQYF; DNA: TGTGCCAGCAGCTTACGGGATGGCAGGGTTTACGAGCAGTACTTC
V: TRBV23-1; size: NA; D: TRBD2; J: TRBJ2-3; CDR3: CASSQSEAGSPTVTDTQYF; DNA: TGCGCCAGCAGTCAATCGGAAGCGGGAAGCCCTACTGTGACAGATACGCAGTATTTT
V: TRBV28; size: NA; D: TRBD2; J: TRBJ2-7; CDR3: CASRPASGSSYEQYF; DNA: TGTGCCAGCAGGCCTGCTAGCGGGAGCTCCTACGAGCAGTACTTC
V: TRBV7-2; size: NA; D: TRBD1; J: TRBJ1-1; CDR3: CASRRRTGRAEAFF; DNA: TGTGCCAGCAGGCGTAGGACAGGGAGGGCTGAAGCTTTCTTT
V: TRBV5-1; size: NA; D: TRBD1; J: TRBJ2-1; CDR3: CASSFGRGNEQFF; DNA: TGCGCCAGCAGCTTTGGCAGGGGGAATGAGCAGTTCTTC
V: TRBV5-5; size: NA; D: TRBD1; J: TRBJ2-7; CDR3: CASSFNPATGGNRNEQYF; DNA: TGTGCCAGCAGCTTCAACCCCGCGACAGGGGGCAATAGAAACGAGCAGTACTTC
V: TRBV5-4; size: once; D: NA; J: TRBJ2-7; CDR3: CASSFQQGLYEQYF; DNA: TGTGCCAGCAGCTTCCAACAGGGTCTCTACGAGCAGTACTTC
V: TRBV10-2; size: NA; D: NA; J: TRBJ1-5; CDR3: CASTDRNSNQPQHF; DNA: TGCGCCAGCACCGACAGAAATAGCAATCAGCCCCAGCATTTT
V: TRBV11-2; size: NA; D: NA; J: TRBJ2-3; CDR3: CASNLGASRDTQYF; DNA: TGTGCCAGCAATCTAGGGGCTAGCAGAGATACGCAGTATTTT
V: TRBV19; size: NA; D: TRBD1; J: TRBJ1-3; CDR3: CASKTRDSKNTIYF; DNA: TGTGCCAGCAAGACCCGGGACAGCAAAAACACCATATATTTT
V: TRBV28; size: NA; D: NA; J: TRBJ2-3; CDR3: CASSRPASTDTQYF; DNA: TGTGCCAGCAGTCGGCCCGCTAGCACAGATACGCAGTATTTT
V: TRBV5-1; size: few; D: NA; J: TRBJ1-6; CDR3: CASSSQAGGYNSPLHF; DNA: TGCGCCAGCAGCTCTCAGGCCGGGGGATATAATTCACCCCTCCACTTT
V: TRBV15; size: NA; D: TRBD2; J: TRBJ2-1; CDR3: CATSRVSSGLNEQFF; DNA: TGTGCCACCAGCAGAGTGAGTAGCGGGCTCAATGAGCAGTTCTTC
V: TRBV6-1; size: NA; D: NA; J: TRBJ1-6; CDR3: CASSDTGRSFYNSPLHF; DNA: TGTGCCAGCAGTGACACCGGGAGGTCTTTCTATAATTCACCCCTCCACTTT
V: TRBV7-3; size: NA; D: NA; J: TRBJ2-1; CDR3: CASTSGPRANEQFF; DNA: TGTGCCAGCACCTCGGGCCCTAGGGCGAATGAGCAGTTCTTC
V: TRBV30; size: NA; D: NA; J: TRBJ1-2; CDR3: CAWIAGQRTNYGYTF; DNA: TGTGCCTGGATAGCTGGGCAGCGCACCAACTATGGCTACACCTTC
V: TRBV4-2; size: NA; D: NA; J: TRBJ2-7; CDR3: CASSQAGSSREQYF; DNA: TGTGCCAGCAGCCAAGCAGGCTCCTCGAGGGAGCAGTACTTC
V: TRBV19; size: NA; D: NA; J: TRBJ1-2; CDR3: CASSVDRLTYGYTF; DNA: TGTGCCAGTAGTGTGGACAGATTAACCTATGGCTACACCTTC
V: TRBV4-2; size: NA; D: NA; J: TRBJ2-2; CDR3: CASSQEGGYSNTGELFF; DNA: TGTGCCAGCAGCCAAGAAGGTGGCTACTCGAACACCGGGGAGCTGTTTTTT
V: TRBV6-6; size: NA; D: NA; J: TRBJ2-1; CDR3: CASRPTSINEQFF; DNA: TGTGCCAGCAGACCCACTAGTATCAATGAGCAGTTCTTC
V: TRBV19; size: NA; D: NA; J: TRBJ1-1; CDR3: CASSIDEGREAFF; DNA: TGTGCCAGTAGTATAGATGAGGGGAGGGAAGCTTTCTTT
V: TRBV19; size: NA; D: NA; J: TRBJ2-7; CDR3: CASSIGVGRPYEQYF; DNA: TGTGCCAGTAGTATAGGGGTCGGCAGACCCTACGAGCAGTACTTC
V: TRBV7-9; size: once; D: NA; J: TRBJ2-1; CDR3: CASSWRRQGPYNEQFF; DNA: TGTGCCAGCAGCTGGCGGCGGCAGGGACCCTACAATGAGCAGTTCTTC
V: TRBV28; size: few; D: NA; J: TRBJ1-4; CDR3: CASSTAPLEKLFF; DNA: TGTGCCAGCAGTACAGCGCCTCTGGAAAAACTGTTTTTT
V: TRBV5-1; size: once; D: NA; J: TRBJ2-2; CDR3: CASSLGGGDTGELFF; DNA: TGCGCCAGCAGCTTAGGAGGGGGCGACACCGGGGAGCTGTTTTTT
V: TRBV5-1; size: NA; D: TRBD2; J: TRBJ2-5; CDR3: CASSWTSGSQETQYF; DNA: TGCGCCAGCAGCTGGACTAGCGGGAGCCAAGAGACCCAGTACTTC
V: TRBV9; size: NA; D: NA; J: TRBJ2-7; CDR3: CASSYRGYEQYF; DNA: TGTGCCAGCAGCTATAGGGGCTACGAGCAGTACTTC
V: TRBV7-2; size: NA; D: NA; J: TRBJ2-7; CDR3: CASSPPGRYEQYF; DNA: TGTGCCAGCAGCCCCCCTGGCCGCTACGAGCAGTACTTC
V: TRBV6-1; size: once; D: TRBD1; J: TRBJ1-2; CDR3: CAGAEAGTGAGYTF; DNA: TGTGCCGGGGCGGAAGCGGGGACAGGGGCTGGCTACACCTTC
V: TRBV18; size: NA; D: NA; J: TRBJ1-4; CDR3: CASSDRTNEKLFF; DNA: TGTGCCAGCTCAGACAGAACTAATGAAAAACTGTTTTTT
V: TRBV27; size: NA; D: NA; J: TRBJ2-5; CDR3: CASSRDGLQETQYF; DNA: TGTGCCAGCAGTAGGGACGGGTTGCAAGAGACCCAGTACTTC
V: TRBV18; size: NA; D: TRBD2; J: TRBJ2-7; CDR3: CASSPPGTSGRGYEQYF; DNA: TGTGCCAGCTCACCACCGGGGACTAGCGGGAGAGGGTACGAGCAGTACTTC
V: TRBV12-5; size: once; D: NA; J: TRBJ1-2; CDR3: CASGPPLWGRGYGYTF; DNA: TGTGCTAGTGGTCCCCCCCTCTGGGGCAGAGGATATGGCTACACCTTC
V: TRBV9; size: NA; D: TRBD1; J: TRBJ1-3; CDR3: CASSPRTGRGNTIYF; DNA: TGTGCCAGCAGCCCCCGGACAGGACGTGGAAACACCATATATTTT
V: TRBV9; size: NA; D: TRBD1; J: TRBJ1-3; CDR3: CASSVDRDRSTGNTIYF; DNA: TGTGCCAGCAGCGTAGATCGGGACAGATCGACTGGAAACACCATATATTTT
V: TRBV19; size: NA; D: NA; J: TRBJ1-5; CDR3: CASSIDPLLAQHF; DNA: TGTGCCAGTAGTATAGACCCCCTGCTGGCCCAGCATTTT
V: TRBV28; size: once; D: NA; J: TRBJ1-1; CDR3: CASSLIPGPMNTEAFF; DNA: TGTGCCAGCAGCCTAATCCCAGGTCCGATGAACACTGAAGCTTTCTTT
V: TRBV25-1; size: once; D: TRBD2; J: TRBJ2-1; CDR3: CASSEWGLAGGDNEQFF; DNA: TGTGCCAGCAGTGAATGGGGGCTAGCGGGAGGAGACAATGAGCAGTTCTTC
V: TRBV18; size: NA; D: NA; J: TRBJ1-5; CDR3: CASSPQGSNQPQHF; DNA: TGTGCCAGCTCACCACAGGGTAGCAATCAGCCCCAGCATTTT
V: TRBV13; size: NA; D: TRBD1; J: TRBJ1-2; CDR3: CASSSVDRGLANYGYTF; DNA: TGTGCCAGCAGCTCAGTGGACAGGGGACTAGCTAACTATGGCTACACCTTC
V: TRBV10-3; size: NA; D: NA; J: TRBJ2-1; CDR3: CAISAMRGEGYNEQFF; DNA: TGTGCCATCAGTGCTATGAGGGGGGAGGGCTACAATGAGCAGTTCTTC
V: TRBV5-1; size: NA; D: NA; J: TRBJ2-5; CDR3: CASSLSKETQYF; DNA: TGCGCCAGCAGCTTATCGAAAGAGACCCAGTACTTC